These T cell receptor beta chains were read from a single sample in a study of T cells after yellow fever vaccination. From the 5' RACE reads, TCRdb called clonotypes with MiXCR, one entry per CDR3 protein. The sample lists under 200,000 distinct CDR3 sequences; 11% were seen once. The sequencing here drew on CD8+ T cells sorted from PBMCs, taken 15 days after the yellow fever booster vaccination. These receptors were collected from a man between 18 and 35 years old who received the YFV17D yellow fever vaccine. Each CDR3 is given with its conserved first and last residue. D genes are given only for firm matches. The size of a clone is reported for some rows only, either as once, few or many, or as a class for expanded clones.

V gene,clone size,J gene,D gene,CDR3 protein,CDR3 DNA
TRBV6-1,few,TRBJ1-1,NA,CASSELPNRWTENTEAFF,TGTGCCAGCAGTGAATTACCAAATCGATGGACGGAGAACACTGAAGCTTTCTTT
TRBV6-2/TRBV6-3,few,TRBJ2-7,NA,CASTDGGRVYEQYF,TGTGCCAGCACGGACGGGGGGCGAGTCTACGAGCAGTACTTC
TRBV4-3,NA,TRBJ2-3,NA,CASSRQSRGPEDRPDTQYF,TGCGCCAGCAGCAGGCAATCGCGGGGTCCCGAGGATAGACCAGATACGCAGTATTTT
TRBV6-2/TRBV6-3,NA,TRBJ2-3,NA,CASSYQVTDTQYF,TGTGCCAGCAGTTACCAAGTTACAGATACGCAGTATTTT
TRBV6-6,NA,TRBJ2-7,NA,CASSPEGHEQYF,TGTGCCAGCAGCCCGGAGGGGCACGAGCAGTACTTC
TRBV20-1,few,TRBJ2-1,TRBD2,CSARSWGLEAYNEQFF,TGCAGTGCTAGATCATGGGGACTAGAGGCTTACAATGAGCAGTTCTTC
TRBV5-1,NA,TRBJ2-1,NA,CASSLALNRNEQFF,TGCGCCAGCAGCTTGGCCTTAAATCGGAATGAGCAGTTCTTC
TRBV10-1,NA,TRBJ2-1,NA,CARSDGGHGARNYNEQFF,TGCGCCAGATCTGACGGGGGTCACGGGGCACGAAACTACAATGAGCAGTTCTTC
TRBV3-1,NA,TRBJ2-1,TRBD2,CASSQEVLAGTYNEQFF,TGTGCCAGCAGCCAAGAGGTACTAGCGGGGACCTACAATGAGCAGTTCTTC
TRBV15,NA,TRBJ1-6,NA,CATSRDRGGSPLHF,TGTGCCACATCCCGGGACCGCGGGGGTTCACCCCTCCACTTT
TRBV10-3,few,TRBJ2-7,NA,CAISGRGDNSYEQYF,TGTGCCATCAGTGGGCGTGGGGACAACTCCTACGAGCAGTACTTC
TRBV5-5,few,TRBJ1-1,NA,CASSSTTAYTEAFF,TGTGCCAGCAGCTCTACGACAGCCTACACTGAAGCTTTCTTT
TRBV12-3/TRBV12-4,NA,TRBJ2-4,NA,CASSSGEGIQYF,TGTGCCAGCAGTTCCGGTGAGGGCATTCAGTACTTC
TRBV7-9,NA,TRBJ2-3,NA,CASSLTTGRNKDTQYF,TGTGCCAGCAGCTTAACCACAGGGCGGAACAAAGATACGCAGTATTTT
TRBV29-1,NA,TRBJ1-1,NA,CSVGTGMNTEAFF,TGCAGCGTTGGAACGGGGATGAACACTGAAGCTTTCTTT
TRBV7-2,NA,TRBJ2-1,NA,CASSFWVSSYNEQFF,TGTGCCAGCAGCTTTTGGGTGAGCTCCTACAATGAGCAGTTCTTC
TRBV29-1,few,TRBJ2-5,NA,CSVEQILTETQYF,TGCAGCGTTGAACAGATTCTTACAGAGACCCAGTACTTC
TRBV12-3/TRBV12-4,NA,TRBJ2-7,NA,CASSDLGSDYEQYF,TGTGCCAGCAGTGACCTCGGGTCAGACTACGAGCAGTACTTC
TRBV6-5,NA,TRBJ2-7,NA,CASSSHPIIYEQYF,TGTGCCAGCAGTTCCCACCCGATAATCTACGAGCAGTACTTC
TRBV4-1,few,TRBJ2-3,TRBD2,CASSQGPSGVADTQYF,TGCGCCAGCAGCCAAGGCCCTAGCGGGGTGGCAGATACGCAGTATTTT
TRBV27,NA,TRBJ1-4,NA,CASKETVALNREKLFF,TGTGCCAGCAAAGAGACAGTAGCCCTCAACCGGGAAAAACTGTTTTTT
TRBV6-4,NA,TRBJ2-3,NA,CASSEEGTDTQYF,TGTGCCAGCAGTGAGGAGGGTACAGATACGCAGTATTTT
TRBV20-1,few,TRBJ1-2,NA,CSARVSDGENYGYTF,TGCAGTGCTAGAGTCTCTGACGGGGAAAACTATGGCTACACCTTC